The source of this T cell receptor (beta chain) is a study of cytomegalovirus exposure and HLA in healthy donors. The CDR3 consists of 14 residues. Trimming removed 5 bases at V and 2 bases at J, with 10 bases between. Germline CDR1 and CDR2: SNHLY and FYNNEI. This clone appeared a single time. The PCR was carried out with 60 Vbeta primers and 13 Jbeta primers. Generated by immunoSEQ multiplex PCR, the TCRdb table keeps only in-frame clones and is missing some. The data hold 110,000 to 150,000 clones, with roughly 78% observed a single time. The sequencing input was PBMCs. This receptor was obtained from a man between 18 and 29 years old in good health and CMV-seropositive. The chain joins TRBV2 to TRBJ2-1; D is possibly TRBD1 (6 bases). The CDR3 coding sequence is TGTGCCAGCAGTCCCTCAGGGGCCTACAATGAGCAGTTCTTC. Its protein is CASSPSGAYNEQFF.